This entry features one T cell receptor (beta chain) sequence. Its antigen is unidentified. RNA transcripts yielded amplified TCR beta CDR3 regions. HTBI primers were used in a first-round RT-PCR, which preceded a second-round multiplex PCR. TCRdb reprocessed the multiplex PCR reads with MiXCR, giving one entry per CDR3 protein. The sample yields 350,000 to 400,000 distinct CDR3 sequences, approximately 15% seen once. The sample comes from a study of Graves' ophthalmopathy and Graves' hyperthyroidism. General observations from the study: Blood shared most expanded thyroid clonotypes above 0.001 frequency.

Per the germline V gene, CDR1 is SGHVS and CDR2 is FQNEAQ. V lost 5 bases and J lost 3; bases outside the gene matches: 6. The CDR3 has 15 amino acids. PBMCs came from more than 7.5 ml of fresh peripheral blood. The receptor's source is a woman under 30 with stable Graves' hyperthyroidism. The V and J genes are TRBV7-8 and TRBJ1-2; TRBD1 matches 10 bases. The sequenced sample consisted of peripheral blood. The CDR3 region is CASSQSTGGDYGYTF. The CDR3 DNA follows: TGTGCCAGCAGCCAATCGACAGGGGGCGACTATGGCTACACCTTC.